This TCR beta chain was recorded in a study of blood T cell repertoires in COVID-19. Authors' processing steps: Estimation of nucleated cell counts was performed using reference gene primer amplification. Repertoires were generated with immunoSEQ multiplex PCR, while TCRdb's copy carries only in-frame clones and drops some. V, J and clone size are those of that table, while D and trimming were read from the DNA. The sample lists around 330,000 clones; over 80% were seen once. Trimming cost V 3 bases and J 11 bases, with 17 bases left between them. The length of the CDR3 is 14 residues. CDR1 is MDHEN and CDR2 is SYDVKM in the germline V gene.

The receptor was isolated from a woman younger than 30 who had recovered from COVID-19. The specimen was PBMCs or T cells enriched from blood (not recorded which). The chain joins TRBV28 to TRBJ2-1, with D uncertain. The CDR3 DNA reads TGTGCCAGCAGTTTCGTAGTCTCGAATTTTAAGCAGTTCTTC. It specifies CASSFVVSNFKQFF.